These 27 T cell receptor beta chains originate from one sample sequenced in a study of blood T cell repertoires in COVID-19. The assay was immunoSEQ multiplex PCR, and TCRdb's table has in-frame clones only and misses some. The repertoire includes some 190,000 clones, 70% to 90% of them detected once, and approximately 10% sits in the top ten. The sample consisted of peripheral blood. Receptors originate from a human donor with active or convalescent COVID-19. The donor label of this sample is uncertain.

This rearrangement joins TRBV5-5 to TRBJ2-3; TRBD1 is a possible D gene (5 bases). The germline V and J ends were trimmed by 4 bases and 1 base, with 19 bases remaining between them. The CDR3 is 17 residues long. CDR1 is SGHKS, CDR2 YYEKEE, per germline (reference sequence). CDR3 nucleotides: TGTGCCAGCAGCCCCTATCATGGGGCAAGCGGCACAGATACGCAGTATTTT. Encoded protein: CASSPYHGASGTDTQYF.

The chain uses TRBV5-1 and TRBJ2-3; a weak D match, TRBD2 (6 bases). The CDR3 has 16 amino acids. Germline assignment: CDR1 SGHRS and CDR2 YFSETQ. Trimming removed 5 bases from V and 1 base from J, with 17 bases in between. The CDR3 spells CASSFLSGAGTDTQYF. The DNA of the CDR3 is TGCGCCAGCAGTTTCCTCTCGGGAGCGGGCACAGATACGCAGTATTTT.

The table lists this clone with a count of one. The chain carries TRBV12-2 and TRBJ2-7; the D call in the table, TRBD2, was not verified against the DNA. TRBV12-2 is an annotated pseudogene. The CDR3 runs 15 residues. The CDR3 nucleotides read TGTGCAAGTCGTTTCGGGGGGCAGGTCGGGTACGAGCAGTACTTC. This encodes CASRFGGQVGYEQYF.

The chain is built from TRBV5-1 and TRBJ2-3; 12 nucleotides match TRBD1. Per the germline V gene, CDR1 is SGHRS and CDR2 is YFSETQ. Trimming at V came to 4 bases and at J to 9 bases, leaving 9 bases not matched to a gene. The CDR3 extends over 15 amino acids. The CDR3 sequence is CASSAGDRGQLTQYF. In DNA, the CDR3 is TGCGCCAGCAGCGCCGGGGACAGGGGGCAGTTAACGCAGTATTTT.

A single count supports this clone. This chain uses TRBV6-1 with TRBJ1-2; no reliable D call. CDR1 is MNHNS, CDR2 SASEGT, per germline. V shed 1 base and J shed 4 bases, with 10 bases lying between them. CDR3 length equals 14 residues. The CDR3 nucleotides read TGTGCCAGCAGTGAAGTTGGCCCCCGCTATGGCTACACCTTC. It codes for CASSEVGPRYGYTF.

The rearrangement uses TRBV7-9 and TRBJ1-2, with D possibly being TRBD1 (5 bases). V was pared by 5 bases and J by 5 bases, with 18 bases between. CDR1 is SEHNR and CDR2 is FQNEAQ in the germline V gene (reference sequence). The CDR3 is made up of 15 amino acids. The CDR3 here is CASSPMGIGGYGYTF. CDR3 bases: TGTGCCAGCAGCCCAATGGGGATCGGGGGGTATGGCTACACCTTC.

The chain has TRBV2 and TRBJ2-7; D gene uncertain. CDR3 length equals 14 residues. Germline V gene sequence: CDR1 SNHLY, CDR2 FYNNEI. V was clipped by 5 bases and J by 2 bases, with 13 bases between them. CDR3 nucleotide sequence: TGTGCCAGCAGTATCGCAGGAAGAACCTACGAGCAGTACTTC. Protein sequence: CASSIAGRTYEQYF.

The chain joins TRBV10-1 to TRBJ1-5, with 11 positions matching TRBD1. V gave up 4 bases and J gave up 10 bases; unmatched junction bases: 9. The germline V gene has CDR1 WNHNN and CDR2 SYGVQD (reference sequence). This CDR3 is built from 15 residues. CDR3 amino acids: CASSGWTGGARPQHF. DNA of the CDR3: TGCGCCAGCAGTGGTTGGACAGGGGGCGCCCGTCCCCAGCATTTT.

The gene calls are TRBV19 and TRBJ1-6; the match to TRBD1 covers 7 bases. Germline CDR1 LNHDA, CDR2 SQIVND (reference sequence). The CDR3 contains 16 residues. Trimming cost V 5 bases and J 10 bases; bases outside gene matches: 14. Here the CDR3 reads CASSQTSDRVGSPLHF. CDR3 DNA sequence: TGTGCCAGTAGTCAAACATCTGACAGGGTAGGCTCACCCCTCCACTTT.

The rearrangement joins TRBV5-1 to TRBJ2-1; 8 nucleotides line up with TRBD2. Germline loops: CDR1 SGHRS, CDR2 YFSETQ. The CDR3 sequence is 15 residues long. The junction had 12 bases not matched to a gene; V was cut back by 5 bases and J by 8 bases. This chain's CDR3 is CASSPGRGADDEQFF. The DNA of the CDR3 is TGCGCCAGCAGTCCGGGGCGGGGGGCCGATGATGAGCAGTTCTTC. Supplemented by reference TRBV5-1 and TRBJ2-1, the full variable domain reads KAGVTQTPRYLIKTRGQQVTLSCSPISGHRSVSWYQQTPGQGLQFLFEYFSETQRNKGNFPGRFSGRQFSNSRSEMNVSTLELGDSALYLCASSPGRGADDEQFFGPGTRLTVL.

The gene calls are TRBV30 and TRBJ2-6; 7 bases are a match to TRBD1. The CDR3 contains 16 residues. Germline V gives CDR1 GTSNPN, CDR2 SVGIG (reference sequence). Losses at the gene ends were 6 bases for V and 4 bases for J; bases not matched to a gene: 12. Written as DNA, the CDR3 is TGTGCCTGCCCAAAGGCCGACAGGGCAGGGGCCAACGTCCTGACTTTC. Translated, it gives CACPKADRAGANVLTF.

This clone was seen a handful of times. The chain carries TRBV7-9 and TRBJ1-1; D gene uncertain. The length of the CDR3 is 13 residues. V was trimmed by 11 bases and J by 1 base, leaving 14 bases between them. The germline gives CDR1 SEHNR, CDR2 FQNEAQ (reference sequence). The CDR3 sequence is CAGLELGNTEAFF. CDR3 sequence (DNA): TGTGCCGGACTAGAGTTGGGGAACACTGAAGCTTTCTTT.

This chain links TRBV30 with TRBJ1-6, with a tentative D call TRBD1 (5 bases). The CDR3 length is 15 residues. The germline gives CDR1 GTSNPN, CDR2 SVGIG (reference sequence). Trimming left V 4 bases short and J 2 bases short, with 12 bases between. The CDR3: CAWKGPRAYNSPLHF. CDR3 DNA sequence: TGTGCCTGGAAAGGGCCCAGGGCCTATAATTCACCCCTCCACTTT. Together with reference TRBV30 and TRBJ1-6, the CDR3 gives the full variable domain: SQTIHQWPATLVQPVGSPLSLECTVEGTSNPNLYWYRQAAGRGLQLLFYSVGIGQISSEVPQNLSASRPQDRQFILSSKKLLLSDSGFYLCAWKGPRAYNSPLHFGNGTRLTVT.

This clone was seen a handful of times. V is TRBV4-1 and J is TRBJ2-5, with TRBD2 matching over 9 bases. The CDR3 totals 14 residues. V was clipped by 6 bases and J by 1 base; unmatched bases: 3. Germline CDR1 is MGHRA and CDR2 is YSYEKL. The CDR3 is CASSLAGSQETQYF. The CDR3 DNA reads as TGCGCCAGCAGTCTAGCGGGGAGCCAAGAGACCCAGTACTTC.

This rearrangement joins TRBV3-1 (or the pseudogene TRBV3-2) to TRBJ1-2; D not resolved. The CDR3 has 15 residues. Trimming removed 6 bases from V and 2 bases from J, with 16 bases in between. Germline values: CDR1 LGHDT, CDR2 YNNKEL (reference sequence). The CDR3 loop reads CASRDRGRGNYGYTF. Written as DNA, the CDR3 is TGTGCCAGCAGGGACCGTGGAAGAGGGAACTATGGCTACACCTTC.

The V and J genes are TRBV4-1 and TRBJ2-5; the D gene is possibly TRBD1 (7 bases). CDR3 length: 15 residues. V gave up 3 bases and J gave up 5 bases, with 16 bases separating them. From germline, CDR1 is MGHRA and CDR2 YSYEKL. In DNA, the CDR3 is TGCGCCAGCAGCCAGAACCAGGGGGGCATCGAGACCCAGTACTTC. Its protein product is CASSQNQGGIETQYF.

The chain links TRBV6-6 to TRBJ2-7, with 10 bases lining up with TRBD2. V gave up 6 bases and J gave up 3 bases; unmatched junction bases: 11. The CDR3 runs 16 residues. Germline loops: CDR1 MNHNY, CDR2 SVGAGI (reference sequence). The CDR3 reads CASSPWASGGNYEQYF. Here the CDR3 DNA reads TGTGCCAGCAGCCCCTGGGCTAGCGGGGGCAACTACGAGCAGTACTTC.

This CDR3 reads CATSGLLGDRAGFLAKNIQYF. In DNA, the CDR3 is TGTGCCACCAGCGGGCTTTTAGGTGACAGGGCGGGGTTCCTAGCCAAAAACATTCAGTACTTC. The chain employs TRBV15 and TRBJ2-4, with D maybe TRBD1 (7 bases). Per germline, CDR1 LNHNV and CDR2 YYDKDF (reference sequence). V was clipped by 5 bases and J by 0 bases, with 29 bases between them. This CDR3 region has 21 residues.

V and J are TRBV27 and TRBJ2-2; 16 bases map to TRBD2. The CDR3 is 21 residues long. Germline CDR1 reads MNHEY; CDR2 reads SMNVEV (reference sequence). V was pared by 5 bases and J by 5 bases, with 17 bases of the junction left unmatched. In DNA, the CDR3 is TGTGCCAGCAGTCACCCTGGTCTGGGACTAGCGGGAGGGCGGGGGACCGGGGAGCTGTTTTTT. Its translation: CASSHPGLGLAGGRGTGELFF.

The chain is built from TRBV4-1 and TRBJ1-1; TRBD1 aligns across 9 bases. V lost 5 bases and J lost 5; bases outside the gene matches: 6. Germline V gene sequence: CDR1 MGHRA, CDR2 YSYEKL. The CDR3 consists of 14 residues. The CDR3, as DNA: TGCGCCAGCAGCTGGACAGGGGTAGGTACTGAAGCTTTCTTT. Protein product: CASSWTGVGTEAFF.

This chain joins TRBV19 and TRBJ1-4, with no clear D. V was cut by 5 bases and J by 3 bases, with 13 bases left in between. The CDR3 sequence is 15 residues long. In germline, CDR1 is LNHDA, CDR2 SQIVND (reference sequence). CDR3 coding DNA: TGTGCCAGTAGTTCTGGTGGGGAGGCTAATGAAAAACTGTTTTTT. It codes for CASSSGGEANEKLFF.

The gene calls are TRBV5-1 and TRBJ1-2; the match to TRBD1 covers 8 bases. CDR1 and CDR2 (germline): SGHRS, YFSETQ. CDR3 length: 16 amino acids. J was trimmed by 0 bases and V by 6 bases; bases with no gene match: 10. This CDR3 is CASTRGQGASNYGYTF. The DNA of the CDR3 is TGCGCCAGCACTCGGGGCCAGGGGGCTTCTAACTATGGCTACACCTTC.

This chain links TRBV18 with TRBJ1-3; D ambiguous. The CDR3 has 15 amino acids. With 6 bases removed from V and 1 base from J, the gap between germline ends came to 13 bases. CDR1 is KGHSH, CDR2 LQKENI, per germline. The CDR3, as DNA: TGTGCCAGCTCCCCTCTGCCGGGGTCTGGAAACACCATATATTTT. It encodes CASSPLPGSGNTIYF.

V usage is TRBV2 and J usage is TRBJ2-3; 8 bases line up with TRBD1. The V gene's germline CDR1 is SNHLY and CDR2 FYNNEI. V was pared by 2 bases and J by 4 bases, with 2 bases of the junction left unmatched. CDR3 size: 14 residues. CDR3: CASSERTGSDTQYF. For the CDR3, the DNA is TGTGCCAGCAGTGAAAGGACAGGGTCAGATACGCAGTATTTT.

CDR3 coding DNA: TGTGCCAGCAGTTTACAGGGGGCGCGGGGCTACACCTTC. Translation: CASSLQGARGYTF. The genes are TRBV6-6 and TRBJ1-2; TRBD1 matches at 9 bases. The junction had 5 bases not matched to a gene; V was cut back by 4 bases and J by 8 bases. Germline assignment: CDR1 MNHNY and CDR2 SVGAGI (reference sequence). The CDR3 is 13 amino acids.

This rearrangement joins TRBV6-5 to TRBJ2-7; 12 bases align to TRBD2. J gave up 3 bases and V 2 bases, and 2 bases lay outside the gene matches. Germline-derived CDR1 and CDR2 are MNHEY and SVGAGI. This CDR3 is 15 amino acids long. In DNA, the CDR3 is TGTGCCAGCAGTTACCAGACTAGCGGGAGCTACGAGCAGTACTTC. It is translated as CASSYQTSGSYEQYF.

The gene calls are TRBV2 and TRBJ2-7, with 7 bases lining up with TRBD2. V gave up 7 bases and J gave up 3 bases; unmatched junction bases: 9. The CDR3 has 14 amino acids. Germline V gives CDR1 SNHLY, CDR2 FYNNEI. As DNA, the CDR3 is TGTGCCAGCACCAACGGACTAGTCATCTACGAGCAGTACTTC. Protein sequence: CASTNGLVIYEQYF.